This T cell receptor beta chain was sequenced in a study of CD8+CD57+ T cells in acquired aplastic anemia. Across the whole study: The study obtained about 10.8 million reads on average for CD4+ cells from healthy donors.

This clonotype has a count of ten or more. The V segment lost 8 bases and the J segment 4 bases; nucleotides outside the gene matches: 6. This CDR3 contains 16 residues. Germline V gene lookup returns CDR1 SNHLY and CDR2 FYNNEI. Both TCR beta VDJ combination and CDR3 sequence profiling were carried out. Genomic DNA was the template for this profiling. TCRdb reprocessed the reads with MiXCR, giving one entry per CDR3 protein. Among 200,000 to 250,000 distinct CDR3 sequences listed, around 32% were seen once. V and J are TRBV2 and TRBJ2-2; 14 bases are shared with TRBD2. This clonotype was sampled from a human donor in good health, serving as a control. What was sequenced was sorted CD4+, CD8+, or CD8+CD57+ T cells (not recorded which) from PBMCs. The CDR3 nucleotides are TGTGCCAGCTCAGAGGGACTAGCGGGGGCCACCGGGGAGCTGTTTTTT. Translated, it gives CASSEGLAGATGELFF.